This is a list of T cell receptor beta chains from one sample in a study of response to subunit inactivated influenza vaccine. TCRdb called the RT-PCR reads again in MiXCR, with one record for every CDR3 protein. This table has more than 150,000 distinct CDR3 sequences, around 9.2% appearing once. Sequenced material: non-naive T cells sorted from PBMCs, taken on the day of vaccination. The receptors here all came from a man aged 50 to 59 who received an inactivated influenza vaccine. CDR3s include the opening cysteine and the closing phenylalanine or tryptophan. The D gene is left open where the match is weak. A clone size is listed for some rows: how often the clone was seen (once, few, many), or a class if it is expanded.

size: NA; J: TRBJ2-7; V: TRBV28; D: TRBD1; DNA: TGTGCCAGCAGCGCGCCGGGACAGGGCCCCGAGCAGTACTTC; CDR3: CASSAPGQGPEQYF
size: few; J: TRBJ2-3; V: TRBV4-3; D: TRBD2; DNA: TGCGCCAGCAGCCAAGTCAGCGGGGGCACAGATACGCAGTATTTT; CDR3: CASSQVSGGTDTQYF
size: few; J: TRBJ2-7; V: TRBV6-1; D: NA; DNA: TGTGCCAGCTGCAGTTCGATGGCCAGGACCTACGAGCAGTACTTC; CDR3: CASCSSMARTYEQYF
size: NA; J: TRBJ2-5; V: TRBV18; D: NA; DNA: TGTGCCAGCTCACAGTACAGGGACACCGAGACCCAGTACTTC; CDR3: CASSQYRDTETQYF
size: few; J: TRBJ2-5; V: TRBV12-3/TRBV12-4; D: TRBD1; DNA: TGTGCCAGCAGATCGACAGGGGGCGCCGAGACCCAGTACTTC; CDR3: CASRSTGGAETQYF
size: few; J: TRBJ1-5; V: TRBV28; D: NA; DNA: TGTGCCAGCAGTCCCAGTCAGTGGCGCAATCAGCCCCAGCATTTT; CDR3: CASSPSQWRNQPQHF
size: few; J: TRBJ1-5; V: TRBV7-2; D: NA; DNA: TGTGCCAGCAGCCTAGGCCCGTTTGACCGATCAGCCCAGCATTTT; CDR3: CASSLGPFDRSAQHF
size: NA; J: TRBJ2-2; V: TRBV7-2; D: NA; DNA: TGTGCCAGCAGCTTAGCAGGACCAAACACCGGGGAGCTGTTTTTT; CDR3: CASSLAGPNTGELFF
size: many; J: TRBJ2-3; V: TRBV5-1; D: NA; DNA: TGCGCCAGCAGCGCCGGTGGGTCCACAGATACGCAGTATTTT; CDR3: CASSAGGSTDTQYF
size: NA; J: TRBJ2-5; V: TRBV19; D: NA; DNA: TGTGCCAGTAGTTATCACTCCCAAGAGACCCAGTACTTC; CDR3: CASSYHSQETQYF
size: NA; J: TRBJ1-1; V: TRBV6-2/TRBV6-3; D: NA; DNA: TGTGCCAGCAGTTATGCGGAAGGCACTGAAGCTTTCTTT; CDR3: CASSYAEGTEAFF
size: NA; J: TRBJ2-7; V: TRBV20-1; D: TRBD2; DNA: TGCAGTGCTAGAGATCCGGTTAGGGGAGGGTACGAGCAGTACTTC; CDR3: CSARDPVRGGYEQYF
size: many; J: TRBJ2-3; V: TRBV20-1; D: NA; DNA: TGCAGTGCTAGAGACGGGGGATTGGATACGCAGTATTTT; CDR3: CSARDGGLDTQYF
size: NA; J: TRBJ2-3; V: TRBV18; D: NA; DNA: TGTGCCAGCTCACCATATTCAGATACGCAGTATTTT; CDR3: CASSPYSDTQYF
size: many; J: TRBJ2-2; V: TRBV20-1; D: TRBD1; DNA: TGCAGTGCTAAACAAATGACAGGGACCTACAACACCGGGGAGCTGTTTTTT; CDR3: CSAKQMTGTYNTGELFF
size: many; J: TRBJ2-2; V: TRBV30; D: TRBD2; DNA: TGTGCCTGGAATCTGAACGGGGGGGCGACCGGGGAGCTGTTTTTT; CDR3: CAWNLNGGATGELFF
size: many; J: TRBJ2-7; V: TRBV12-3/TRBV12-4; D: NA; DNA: TGTGCCAGCAGTTTACAGGGGAGCCTCTACGAGCAGTACTTC; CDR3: CASSLQGSLYEQYF
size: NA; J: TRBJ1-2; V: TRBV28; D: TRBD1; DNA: TGTGCCAGCAGAGCCCCCACGAACAGGGGCACTGGCTACACCTTC; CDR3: CASRAPTNRGTGYTF
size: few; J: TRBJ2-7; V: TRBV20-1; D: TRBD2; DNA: TGCAGTGCTAGAGATACCCAGCGGGACTACGAGCAGTACTTC; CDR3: CSARDTQRDYEQYF
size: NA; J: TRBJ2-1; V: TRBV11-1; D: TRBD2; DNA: TGTGCCAGCAGCTCTGTAGCTGGGGGGAGGGCCTACAATGAGCAGTTCTTC; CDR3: CASSSVAGGRAYNEQFF
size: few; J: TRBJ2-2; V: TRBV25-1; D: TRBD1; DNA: TGTGCCAGCAGGAGACCGGGACAGGGGAACACCGGGGAGCTGTTTTTT; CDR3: CASRRPGQGNTGELFF
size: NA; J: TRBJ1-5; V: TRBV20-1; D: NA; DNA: TGCAGTGCTACCTGGGGCCAGATGAATCAGCCCCAGCATTTT; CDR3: CSATWGQMNQPQHF
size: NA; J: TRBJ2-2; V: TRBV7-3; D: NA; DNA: TGTGCCAGCAGCTTATACCCCGGGCCCCACACCGGGGAGCTGTTTTTT; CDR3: CASSLYPGPHTGELFF
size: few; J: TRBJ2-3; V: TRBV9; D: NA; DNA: TGTGCCAGCAGCGTAGCAGCCCTGGGGGCGGGAGACGATACGCAGTATTTT; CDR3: CASSVAALGAGDDTQYF
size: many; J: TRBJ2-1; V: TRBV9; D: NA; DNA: TGTGCCAGCAGCGCGTACTCGGGGGCGTACAATGAGCAGTTCTTC; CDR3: CASSAYSGAYNEQFF
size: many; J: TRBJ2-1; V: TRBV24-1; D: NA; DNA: TGTGCCACCAGTGATCCATCGACAGGCTCCTACAATGAGCAGTTCTTC; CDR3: CATSDPSTGSYNEQFF
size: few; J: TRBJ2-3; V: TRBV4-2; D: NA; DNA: TGTGCCAGCAGCGGACGGAAGGGGGATACGCAGTATTTT; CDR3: CASSGRKGDTQYF
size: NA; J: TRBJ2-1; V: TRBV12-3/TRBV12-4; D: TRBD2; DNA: TGTGCCAGCAGTTTCCTAGCGGGAGGATATGAGCAGCTCTTC; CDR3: CASSFLAGGYEQLF
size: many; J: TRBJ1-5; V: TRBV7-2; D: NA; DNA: TGTGCCAGCAGCTTAAGGTCAGGGGTCGGTCAGCCCCAGCATTTT; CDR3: CASSLRSGVGQPQHF
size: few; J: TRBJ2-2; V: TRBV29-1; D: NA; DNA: TGCAGCGTTGGGGTTGGGAGAGCCGGGGAGCTGTTTTTT; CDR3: CSVGVGRAGELFF
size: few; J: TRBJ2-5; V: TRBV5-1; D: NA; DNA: TGCGCCAGCAGCTTGGGCAGGGTGGAAGAGACCCAGTACTTC; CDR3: CASSLGRVEETQYF
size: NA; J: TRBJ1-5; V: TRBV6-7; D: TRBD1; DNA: TGTGCCAGCTGTTACTACAGGGGCCCGAGATCGGTTGGCAATCAGCCCCAGCATTTT; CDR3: CASCYYRGPRSVGNQPQHF
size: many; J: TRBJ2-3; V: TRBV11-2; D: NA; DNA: TGTGCCAGCAGCTTAGAGCCAGCCACAGATACGCAGTATTTT; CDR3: CASSLEPATDTQYF
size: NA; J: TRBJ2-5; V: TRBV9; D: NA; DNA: TGTGCCAGCACCCCGATGGCGGGGTTGGAGACCCAGTACTTC; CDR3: CASTPMAGLETQYF
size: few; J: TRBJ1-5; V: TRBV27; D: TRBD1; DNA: TGTGCCAGCAGACCCCAGGGGGCAGATAATCAGCCCCAGCATTTT; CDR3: CASRPQGADNQPQHF
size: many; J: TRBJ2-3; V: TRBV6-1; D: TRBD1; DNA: TGTGCCAGCCACGACAGGGGGCGCACAGATACGCAGTATTTT; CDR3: CASHDRGRTDTQYF
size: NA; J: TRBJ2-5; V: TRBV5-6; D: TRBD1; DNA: TGTGCCAGCAGCTTGGGGACAGGGAGACCGCAGGCCCAGTACTTC; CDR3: CASSLGTGRPQAQYF
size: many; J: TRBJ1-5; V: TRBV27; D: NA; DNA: TGTGCCAGCAGTTCCGTGGACAGAGACAATCAGCCCCAGCATTTT; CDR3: CASSSVDRDNQPQHF
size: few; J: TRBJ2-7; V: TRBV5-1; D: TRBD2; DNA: TGCGCCAGCAGCTTAACTAGCGGGACCTCCTACGAGCAGTACTTC; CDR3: CASSLTSGTSYEQYF
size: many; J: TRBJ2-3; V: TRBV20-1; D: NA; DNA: TGCAGTGCTACCAGTCGACAGCGCGGTGGGACAGATACGCAGTATTTT; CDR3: CSATSRQRGGTDTQYF
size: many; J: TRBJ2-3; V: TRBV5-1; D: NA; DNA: TGCGCCACAGCACGACAGACTAGCACAGATACGCAGTATTTT; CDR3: CATARQTSTDTQYF
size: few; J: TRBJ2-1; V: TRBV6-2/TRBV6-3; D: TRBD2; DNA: TGTGCCAGCAGTTATACTAGCGGGGACGAGCAGTTCTTC; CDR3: CASSYTSGDEQFF
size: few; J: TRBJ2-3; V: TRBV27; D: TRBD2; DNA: TGTGCCAGCTCCCCACGGGAGGGCCCGAGCACAGATACGCAGTATTTT; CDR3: CASSPREGPSTDTQYF
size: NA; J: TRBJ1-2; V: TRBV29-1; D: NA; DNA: TGCAGCGTCGAACCTACAGGGCGCCACTATGGCTACACCTTC; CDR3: CSVEPTGRHYGYTF
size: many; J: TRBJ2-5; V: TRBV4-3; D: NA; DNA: TGCGCCAGCAGCCAAGTTTCAGGTATACAAGAGACCCAGTACTTC; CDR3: CASSQVSGIQETQYF
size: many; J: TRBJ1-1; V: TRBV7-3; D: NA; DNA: TGTGCCAGCAGGATCAACACTGAAGCTTTCTTT; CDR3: CASRINTEAFF
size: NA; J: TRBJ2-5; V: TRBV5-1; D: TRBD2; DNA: TGCGCCAGCAGCTTAAGAGCGGGAGGCCAAGAGACCCAGTACTTC; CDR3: CASSLRAGGQETQYF
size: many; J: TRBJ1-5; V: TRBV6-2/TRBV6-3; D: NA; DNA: TGTGCCAGCAGTTACGGGGAATTTAATCAGCCCCAGCATTTT; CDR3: CASSYGEFNQPQHF
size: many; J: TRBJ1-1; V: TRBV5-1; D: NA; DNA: TGCGCCAGCAGCGCTCTCCGCACAGGAAACACTGAAGCTTTCTTT; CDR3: CASSALRTGNTEAFF
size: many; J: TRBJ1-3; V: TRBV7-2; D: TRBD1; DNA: TGTGCCAGCAGCTTAGATGGAGGGGGCGCCGGAAACACCATATATTTT; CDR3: CASSLDGGGAGNTIYF
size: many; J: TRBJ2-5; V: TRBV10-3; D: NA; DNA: TGTGCCATCAGCGAAACAGGGACAGAGACCCAGTACTTC; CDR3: CAISETGTETQYF
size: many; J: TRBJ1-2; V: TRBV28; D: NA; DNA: TGTGCCAGCAGTTTCTTAGGTTATGGCTACACCTTC; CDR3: CASSFLGYGYTF
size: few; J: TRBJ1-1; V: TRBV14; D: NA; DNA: TGTGCCAGCAGCCAAGATCTTTGGGGATCTAACACTGAAGCTTTCTTT; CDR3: CASSQDLWGSNTEAFF
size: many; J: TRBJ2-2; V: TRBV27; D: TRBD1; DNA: TGTGCCATAAGGACAGGGGGCGCGAACACCGGGGAGCTGTTTTTT; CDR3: CAIRTGGANTGELFF